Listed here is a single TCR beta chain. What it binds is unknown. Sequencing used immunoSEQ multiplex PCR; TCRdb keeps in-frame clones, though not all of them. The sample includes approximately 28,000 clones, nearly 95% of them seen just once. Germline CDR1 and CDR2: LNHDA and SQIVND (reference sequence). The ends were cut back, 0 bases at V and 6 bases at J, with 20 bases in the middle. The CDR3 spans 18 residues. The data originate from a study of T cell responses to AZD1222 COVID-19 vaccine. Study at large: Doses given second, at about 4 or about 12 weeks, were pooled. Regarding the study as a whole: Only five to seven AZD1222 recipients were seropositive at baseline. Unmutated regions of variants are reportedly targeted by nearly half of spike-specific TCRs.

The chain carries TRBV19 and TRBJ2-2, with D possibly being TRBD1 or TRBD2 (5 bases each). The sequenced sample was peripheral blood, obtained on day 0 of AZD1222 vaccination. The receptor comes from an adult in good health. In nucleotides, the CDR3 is TGTGCCAGTAGTATAGATAATGGGGACGGAAGGAGGCCCGGGGAGCTGTTTTTT. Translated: CASSIDNGDGRRPGELFF. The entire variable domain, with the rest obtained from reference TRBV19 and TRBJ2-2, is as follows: DGGITQSPKYLFRKEGQNVTLSCEQNLNHDAMYWYRQDPGQGLRLIYYSQIVNDFQKGDIAEGYSVSREKKESFPLTVTSAQKNPTAFYLCASSIDNGDGRRPGELFFGEGSRLTVL.